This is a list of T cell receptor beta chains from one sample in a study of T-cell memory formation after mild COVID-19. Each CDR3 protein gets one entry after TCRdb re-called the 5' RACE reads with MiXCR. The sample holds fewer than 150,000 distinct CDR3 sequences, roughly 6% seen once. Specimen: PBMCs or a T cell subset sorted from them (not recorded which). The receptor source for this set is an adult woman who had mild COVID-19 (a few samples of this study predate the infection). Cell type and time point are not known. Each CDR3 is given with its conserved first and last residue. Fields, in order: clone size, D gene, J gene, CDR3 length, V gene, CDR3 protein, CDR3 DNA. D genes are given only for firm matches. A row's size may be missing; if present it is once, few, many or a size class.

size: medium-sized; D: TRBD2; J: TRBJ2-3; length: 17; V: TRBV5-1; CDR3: CASSFTTSGGATDTQYF; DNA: TGCGCCAGCAGCTTCACCACTAGCGGGGGGGCGACAGATACGCAGTATTTT
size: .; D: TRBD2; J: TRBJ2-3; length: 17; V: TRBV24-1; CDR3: CATSDPSGAGNTDTQYF; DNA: TGTGCCACCAGTGACCCTAGCGGGGCCGGAAACACAGATACGCAGTATTTT
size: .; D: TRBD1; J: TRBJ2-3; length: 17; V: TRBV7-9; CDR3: CASSLSSGTAFTDTQYF; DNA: TGTGCCAGCAGCTTATCGTCAGGGACAGCTTTCACAGATACGCAGTATTTT
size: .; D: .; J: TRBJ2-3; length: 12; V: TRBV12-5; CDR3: CASSRDADTQYF; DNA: TGTGCTAGTTCCAGGGATGCAGATACGCAGTATTTT
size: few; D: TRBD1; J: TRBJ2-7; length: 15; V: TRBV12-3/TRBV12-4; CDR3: CASRARTGATYEQYF; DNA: TGTGCCAGCAGAGCCCGGACAGGGGCGACCTACGAGCAGTACTTC
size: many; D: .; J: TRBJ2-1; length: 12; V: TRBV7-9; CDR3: CASSGTLNEQFF; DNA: TGTGCCAGCAGCGGGACTCTCAATGAGCAGTTCTTC
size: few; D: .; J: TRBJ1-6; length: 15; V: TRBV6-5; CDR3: CASSYSGPTSSPLHF; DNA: TGTGCCAGCAGTTACTCCGGCCCAACCAGCTCACCCCTCCACTTT
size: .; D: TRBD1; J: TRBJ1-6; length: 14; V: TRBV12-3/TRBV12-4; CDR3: CASSSTGGGSPLHF; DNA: TGTGCCAGCAGCTCAACAGGGGGAGGATCACCCCTCCACTTT
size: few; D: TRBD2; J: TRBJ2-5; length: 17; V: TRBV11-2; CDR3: CASIRLAGGPGRETQYF; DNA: TGTGCCAGCATTAGGCTAGCGGGAGGGCCAGGGAGGGAGACCCAGTACTTC
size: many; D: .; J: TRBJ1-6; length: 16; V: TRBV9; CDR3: CASSVTTEDYNSPLHF; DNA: TGTGCCAGCAGCGTAACGACAGAGGACTATAATTCACCCCTCCACTTT
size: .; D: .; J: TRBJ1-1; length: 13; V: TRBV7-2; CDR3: CASSADRNTEAFF; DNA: TGTGCCAGCAGCGCGGACAGAAACACTGAAGCTTTCTTT
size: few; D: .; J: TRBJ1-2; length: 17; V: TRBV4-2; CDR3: CASSRAVGGSSFYGYTF; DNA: TGTGCCAGCAGCCGAGCGGTGGGGGGGTCCTCGTTCTATGGCTACACCTTC
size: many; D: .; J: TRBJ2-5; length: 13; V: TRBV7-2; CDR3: CASSSGAQETQYF; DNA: TGTGCCAGCAGCTCAGGGGCCCAAGAGACCCAGTACTTC
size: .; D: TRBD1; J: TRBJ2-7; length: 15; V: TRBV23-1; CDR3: CASSRTRDRAYEQYF; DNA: TGCGCCAGCAGTCGGACCCGGGACAGGGCCTACGAGCAGTACTTC
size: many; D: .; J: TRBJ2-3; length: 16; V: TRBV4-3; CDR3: CASSQAAGHLGDTQYF; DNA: TGCGCCAGCAGCCAAGCGGCCGGCCACCTAGGGGATACGCAGTATTTT
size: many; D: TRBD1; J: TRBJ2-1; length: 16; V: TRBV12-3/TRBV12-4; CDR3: CASRTAGTGGINEQFF; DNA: TGTGCCAGCAGGACGGCCGGGACAGGGGGTATCAATGAGCAGTTCTTC
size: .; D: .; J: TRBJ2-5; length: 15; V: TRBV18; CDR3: CASSPRPATQETQYF; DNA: TGTGCCAGCTCACCACGGCCAGCTACCCAAGAGACCCAGTACTTC
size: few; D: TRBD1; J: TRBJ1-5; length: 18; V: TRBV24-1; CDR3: CATRGGQAGIYSNQPQHF; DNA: TGTGCCACCAGGGGAGGACAGGCCGGAATTTATAGCAATCAGCCCCAGCATTTT
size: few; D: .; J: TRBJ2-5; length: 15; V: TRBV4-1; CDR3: CASSRERDISGTQYF; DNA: TGCGCCAGCAGCCGTGAGAGGGACATTTCTGGGACCCAGTACTTC
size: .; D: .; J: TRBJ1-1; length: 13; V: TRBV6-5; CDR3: CASSSWGLTEAFF; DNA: TGTGCCAGCAGTTCATGGGGCCTCACTGAAGCTTTCTTT
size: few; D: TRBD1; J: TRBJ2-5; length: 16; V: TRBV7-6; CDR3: CASSSPGGQGSKTQYF; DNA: TGTGCCAGCAGCTCACCTGGCGGACAGGGGTCGAAGACCCAGTACTTC
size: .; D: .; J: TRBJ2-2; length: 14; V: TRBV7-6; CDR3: CASSLPANTGELFF; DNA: TGTGCCAGCAGCTTGCCTGCGAACACCGGGGAGCTGTTTTTT
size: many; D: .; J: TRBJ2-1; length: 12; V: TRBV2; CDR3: CASSETRNEQFF; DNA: TGTGCCAGCAGTGAAACCCGGAATGAGCAGTTCTTC
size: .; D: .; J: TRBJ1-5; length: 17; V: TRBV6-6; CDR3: CASSYDYRSHSNQPQHF; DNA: TGTGCCAGCAGTTACGATTACAGGTCCCATAGCAATCAGCCCCAGCATTTT
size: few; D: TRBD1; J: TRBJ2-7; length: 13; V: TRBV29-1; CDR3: CSVKGQNSYEQYF; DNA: TGCAGCGTGAAGGGACAGAACTCCTACGAGCAGTACTTC
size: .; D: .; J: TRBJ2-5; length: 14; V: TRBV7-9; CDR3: CASSLMTVEETQYF; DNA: TGTGCCAGCAGCTTAATGACAGTCGAAGAGACCCAGTACTTC
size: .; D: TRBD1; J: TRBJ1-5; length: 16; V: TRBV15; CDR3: CATSRDRDRVSQPQHF; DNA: TGTGCCACCAGCAGAGATAGGGACAGGGTATCTCAGCCCCAGCATTTT
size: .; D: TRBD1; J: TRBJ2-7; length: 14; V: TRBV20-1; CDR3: CSAGQGGRRGEQYF; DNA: TGCAGTGCCGGACAGGGGGGTCGCCGGGGCGAGCAGTACTTC
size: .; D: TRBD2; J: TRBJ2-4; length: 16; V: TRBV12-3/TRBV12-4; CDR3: CASSLRGLAMGNIQYF; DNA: TGTGCCAGCAGTTTACGAGGACTAGCGATGGGAAACATTCAGTACTTC
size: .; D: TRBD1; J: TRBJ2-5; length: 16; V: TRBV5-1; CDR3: CASSLAGETGKETQYF; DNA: TGCGCCAGCAGCTTGGCCGGTGAGACAGGGAAAGAGACCCAGTACTTC
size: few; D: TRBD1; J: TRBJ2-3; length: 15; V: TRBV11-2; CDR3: CASSSSGPSGGTQYF; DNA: TGTGCCAGCAGCTCCTCGGGACCATCAGGGGGTACGCAGTATTTT
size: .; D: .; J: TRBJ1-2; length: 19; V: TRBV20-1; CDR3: CSARDEDTGPSIVSDGYTF; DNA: TGCAGTGCTAGAGATGAGGATACAGGGCCTTCTATCGTTTCGGATGGCTACACCTTC
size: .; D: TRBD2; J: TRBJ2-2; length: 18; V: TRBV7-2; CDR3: CASSSPGLAGVITGELFF; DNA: TGTGCCAGCAGCTCTCCGGGACTAGCGGGAGTGATCACCGGGGAGCTGTTTTTT
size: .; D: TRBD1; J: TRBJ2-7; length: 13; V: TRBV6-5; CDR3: CASSPGQEFWQYF; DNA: TGTGCCAGCAGTCCGGGACAGGAATTTTGGCAGTACTTC
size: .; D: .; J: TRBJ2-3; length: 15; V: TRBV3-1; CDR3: CASSQELYSTDTQYF; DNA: TGTGCCAGCAGCCAAGAGTTGTATAGCACAGATACGCAGTATTTT
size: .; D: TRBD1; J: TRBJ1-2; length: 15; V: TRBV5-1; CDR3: CASSAGQEHNYGYTF; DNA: TGCGCCAGCAGCGCGGGACAGGAGCATAACTATGGCTACACCTTC
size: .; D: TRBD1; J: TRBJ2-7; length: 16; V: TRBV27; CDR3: CASSPRQGRRSYEQYF; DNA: TGTGCCAGCAGTCCCCGACAGGGAAGAAGGTCCTACGAGCAGTACTTC
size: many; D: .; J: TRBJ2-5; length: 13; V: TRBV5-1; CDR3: CASSGPTRETQYF; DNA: TGCGCCAGCAGCGGGCCTACGCGGGAGACCCAGTACTTC
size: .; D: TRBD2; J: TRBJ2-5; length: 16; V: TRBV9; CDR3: CASSVAGGRAPETQYF; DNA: TGTGCCAGCAGCGTAGCTGGCGGGAGGGCACCAGAGACCCAGTACTTC
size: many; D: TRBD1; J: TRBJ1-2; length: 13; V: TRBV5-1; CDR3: CASSRQGEDGYTF; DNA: TGCGCCAGCAGCCGACAGGGGGAGGATGGCTACACCTTC
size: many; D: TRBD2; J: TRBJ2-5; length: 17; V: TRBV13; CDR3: CASSLVGLAGVEETQYF; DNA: TGTGCCAGCAGCTTAGTGGGACTAGCGGGAGTCGAGGAGACCCAGTACTTC
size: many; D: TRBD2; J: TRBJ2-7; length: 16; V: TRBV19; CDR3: CASSMGLAGAVYEQYF; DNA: TGTGCCAGTAGTATGGGACTAGCGGGAGCGGTTTACGAGCAGTACTTC
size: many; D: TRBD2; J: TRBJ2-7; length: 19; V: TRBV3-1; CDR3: CASSRRGLAGGPSGNEQYF; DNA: TGTGCCAGCAGCCGTCGTGGACTAGCGGGAGGGCCCTCGGGAAACGAGCAGTACTTC
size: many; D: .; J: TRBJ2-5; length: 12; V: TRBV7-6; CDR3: CASSLDQETQYF; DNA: TGTGCCAGCAGCTTAGACCAAGAGACCCAGTACTTC
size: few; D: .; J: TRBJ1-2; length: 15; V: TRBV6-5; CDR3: CASSYGGSRSYGYTF; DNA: TGTGCCAGCAGTTACGGTGGCTCCCGCTCATATGGCTACACCTTC
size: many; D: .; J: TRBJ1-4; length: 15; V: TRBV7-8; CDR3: CASSYRTAPMKRLFF; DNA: TGTGCCAGCAGCTATAGGACAGCACCGATGAAAAGGCTGTTTTTT
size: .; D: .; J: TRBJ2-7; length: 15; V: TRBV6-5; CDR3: CASSYSSGTFYEQYF; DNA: TGTGCCAGCAGTTACAGCAGCGGGACATTCTACGAGCAGTACTTC
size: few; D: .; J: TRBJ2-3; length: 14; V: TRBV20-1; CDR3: CSARFIGVADTQYF; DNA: TGCAGTGCTAGATTTATAGGGGTCGCGGATACGCAGTATTTT
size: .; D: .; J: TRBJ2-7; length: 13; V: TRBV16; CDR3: CASSQTPSYEQYF; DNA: TGTGCCAGCAGCCAAACTCCAAGCTACGAGCAGTACTTC
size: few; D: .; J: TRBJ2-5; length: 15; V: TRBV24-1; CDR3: CATSDLRDIWETQYF; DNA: TGTGCCACCAGTGATTTGCGGGATATTTGGGAGACCCAGTACTTC
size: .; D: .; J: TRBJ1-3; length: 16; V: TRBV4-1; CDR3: CASSLSNTGPGNTIYF; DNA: TGCGCCAGCAGCTTAAGTAATACCGGTCCCGGAAACACCATATATTTT
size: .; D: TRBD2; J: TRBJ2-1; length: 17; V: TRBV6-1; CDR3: CASSGNRIAGAYNEQFF; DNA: TGTGCCAGCAGTGGAAATAGGATAGCGGGTGCCTACAATGAGCAGTTCTTC
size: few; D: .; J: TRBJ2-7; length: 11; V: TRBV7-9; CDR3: CASTQRYEQYF; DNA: TGTGCCAGCACCCAACGCTACGAGCAGTACTTC
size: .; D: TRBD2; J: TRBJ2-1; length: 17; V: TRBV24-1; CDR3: CATSGLRGSGGVDEQFF; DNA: TGTGCCACCAGTGGTCTTCGGGGCAGCGGGGGGGTCGATGAGCAGTTCTTC
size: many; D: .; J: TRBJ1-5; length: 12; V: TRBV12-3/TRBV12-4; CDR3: CASRRTVTPQHF; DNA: TGTGCCAGCAGGAGGACAGTCACACCCCAGCATTTT